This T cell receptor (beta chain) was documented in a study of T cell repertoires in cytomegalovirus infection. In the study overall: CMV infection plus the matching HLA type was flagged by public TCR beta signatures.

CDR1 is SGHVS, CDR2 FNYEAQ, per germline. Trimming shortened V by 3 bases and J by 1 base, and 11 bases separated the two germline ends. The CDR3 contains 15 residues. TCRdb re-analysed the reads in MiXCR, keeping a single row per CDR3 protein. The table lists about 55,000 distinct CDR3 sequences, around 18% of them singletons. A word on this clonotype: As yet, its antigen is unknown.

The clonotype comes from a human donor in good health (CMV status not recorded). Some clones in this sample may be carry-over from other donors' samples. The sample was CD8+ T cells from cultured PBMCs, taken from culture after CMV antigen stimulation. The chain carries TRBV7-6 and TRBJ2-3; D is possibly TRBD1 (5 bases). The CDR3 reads CASSLSQGGTDTQYF. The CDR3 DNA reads TGTGCCAGCAGCTTGAGCCAGGGTGGCACAGATACGCAGTATTTT.